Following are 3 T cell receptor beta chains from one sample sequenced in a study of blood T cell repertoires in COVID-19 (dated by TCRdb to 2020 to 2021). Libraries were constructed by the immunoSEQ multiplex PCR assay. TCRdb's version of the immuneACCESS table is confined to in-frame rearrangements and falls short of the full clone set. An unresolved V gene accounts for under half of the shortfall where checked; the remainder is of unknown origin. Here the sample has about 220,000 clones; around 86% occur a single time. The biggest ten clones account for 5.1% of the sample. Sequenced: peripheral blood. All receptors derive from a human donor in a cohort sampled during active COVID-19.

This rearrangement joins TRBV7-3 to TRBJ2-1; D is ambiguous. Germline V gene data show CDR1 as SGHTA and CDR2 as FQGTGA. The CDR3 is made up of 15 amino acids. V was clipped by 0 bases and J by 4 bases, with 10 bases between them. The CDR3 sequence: CASSLTVKRYNEQFF. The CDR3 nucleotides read TGTGCCAGCAGCTTAACGGTTAAGAGGTACAATGAGCAGTTCTTC.

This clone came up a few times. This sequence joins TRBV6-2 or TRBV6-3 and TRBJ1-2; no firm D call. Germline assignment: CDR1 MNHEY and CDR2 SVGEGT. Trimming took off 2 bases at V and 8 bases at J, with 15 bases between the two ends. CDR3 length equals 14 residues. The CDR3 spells CASSYASVLQGYTF. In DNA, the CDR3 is TGTGCCAGCAGTTACGCATCGGTTCTACAGGGCTACACCTTC.

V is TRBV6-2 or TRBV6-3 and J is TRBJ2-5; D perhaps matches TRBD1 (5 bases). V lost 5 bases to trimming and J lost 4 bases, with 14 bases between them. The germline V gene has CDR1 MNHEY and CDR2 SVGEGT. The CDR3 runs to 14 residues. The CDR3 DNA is TGTGCCAGCAGTCAGCAGGGTAGTCTAGAGACCCAGTACTTC. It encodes CASSQQGSLETQYF.